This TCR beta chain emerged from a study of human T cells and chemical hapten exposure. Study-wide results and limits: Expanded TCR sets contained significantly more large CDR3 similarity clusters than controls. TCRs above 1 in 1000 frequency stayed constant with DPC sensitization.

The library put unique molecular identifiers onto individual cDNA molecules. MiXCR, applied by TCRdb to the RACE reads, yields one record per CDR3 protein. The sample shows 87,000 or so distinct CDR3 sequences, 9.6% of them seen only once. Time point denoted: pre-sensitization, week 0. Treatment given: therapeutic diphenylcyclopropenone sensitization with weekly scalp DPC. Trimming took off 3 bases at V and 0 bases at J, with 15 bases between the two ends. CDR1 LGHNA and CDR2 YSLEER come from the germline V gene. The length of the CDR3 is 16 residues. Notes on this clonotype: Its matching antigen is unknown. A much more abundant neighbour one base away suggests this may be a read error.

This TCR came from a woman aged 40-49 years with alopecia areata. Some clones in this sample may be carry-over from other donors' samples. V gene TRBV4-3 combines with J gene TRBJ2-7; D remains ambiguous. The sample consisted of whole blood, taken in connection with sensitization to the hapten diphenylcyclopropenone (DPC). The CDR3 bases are TGCGCCAGCAGCCATAACCCCTCTGGACGCTCCTACGAGCAGTACTTC. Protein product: CASSHNPSGRSYEQYF.